A single sample is the source of the 32 T cell receptor beta chains below, sequenced in a study of blood T cell repertoires in COVID-19. Assay: immunoSEQ multiplex PCR; the TCRdb copy retains only in-frame clones and omits some. Here the sample spans about 160,000 clones, around 74% being singletons. Sequencing used peripheral blood. All receptors derive from a woman aged 55-75 years with COVID-19, enrolled during active disease.

The chain carries TRBV7-8 and TRBJ2-7; 12 nucleotides match TRBD1. V trimming: 4 bases; J trimming: 7 bases; junction bases outside the gene matches: 8. Germline V lookup: CDR1 SGHVS, CDR2 FQNEAQ. This CDR3 region has 15 residues. CDR3 residues: CASSSLRDRGLEQYV. The CDR3 DNA sequence: TGTGCCAGCAGCTCACTCCGGGACAGGGGGCTTGAGCAGTACGTC.

The rearrangement joins TRBV6-5 to TRBJ2-5; tentative D call: TRBD1 (6 bases). The CDR3 runs to 15 residues. V was clipped by 6 bases and J by 1 base, with 15 bases between them. Germline V CDR1 and CDR2: MNHEY, SVGAGI. The CDR3 loop reads CASSPSWGRQETQYF. CDR3 nucleotide sequence: TGTGCCAGCAGCCCCAGTTGGGGGCGCCAAGAGACCCAGTACTTC.

This clone was picked up one time. This chain connects TRBV28 to TRBJ2-3, with D possibly TRBD1 on 7 matching bases. This CDR3 has 16 amino acids. Trimming took 10 bases from V and 4 from J, leaving 24 bases between them. The germline CDR1 and CDR2 sequences are MDHEN and SYDVKM. Here the CDR3 reads CATTERQGGPPDTQYF. The DNA for the CDR3 is TGTGCCACCACGGAACGACAGGGAGGACCCCCAGATACGCAGTATTTT. The full variable domain, its missing parts supplied by reference TRBV28 and TRBJ2-3, is DVKVTQSSRYLVKRTGEKVFLECVQDMDHENMFWYRQDPGLGLRLIYFSYDVKMKEKGDIPEGYSVSREKKERFSLILESASTNQTSMYLCATTERQGGPPDTQYFGPGTRLTVL.

The rearrangement links TRBV11-2 to TRBJ1-2; D call uncertain. Trimming cost V 4 bases and J 0 bases, with 12 bases left between them. From germline, CDR1 is SGHAT and CDR2 FQNNGV. This CDR3 comprises 15 residues. The CDR3 loop is CASSSPLGANYGYTF. DNA for the CDR3: TGTGCCAGCAGCTCCCCCTTAGGAGCTAACTATGGCTACACCTTC. The full variable domain, rest sourced from reference TRBV11-2 and TRBJ1-2, is EAGVAQSPRYKIIEKRQSVAFWCNPISGHATLYWYQQILGQGPKLLIQFQNNGVVDDSQLPKDRFSAERLKGVDSTLKIQPAKLEDSAVYLCASSSPLGANYGYTFGSGTRLTVV.

This clone was recorded once. V usage is TRBV9 and J usage is TRBJ2-7; 10 nucleotides match TRBD2. V trimming: 0 bases; J trimming: 4 bases; junction bases outside the gene matches: 4. The CDR3 is 15 amino acids. CDR1 is SGDLS and CDR2 is YYNGEE in the germline V gene. Here the CDR3 reads CASSVAPSGGYEQYF. CDR3 coding DNA: TGTGCCAGCAGCGTAGCGCCTAGCGGGGGTTACGAGCAGTACTTC.

V is TRBV5-6 and J is TRBJ1-2; 8 bases are shared with TRBD1. J lost 7 bases, V lost 2 bases, and 7 bases had no gene match. CDR1 and CDR2 from the germline V gene are SGHDT and YYEEEE. CDR3 length: 14 residues. The CDR3, as DNA: TGTGCCAGCAGCTTACAGGACAGGGTATTTGGCTACACCTTC. This sequence encodes CASSLQDRVFGYTF.

This clone was seen a few times. The chain couples TRBV7-9 to TRBJ2-2; the match to TRBD2 covers 9 bases. J lost 7 bases, V lost 3 bases, and 9 bases had no gene match. Germline V gene lookup returns CDR1 SEHNR and CDR2 FQNEAQ (reference sequence). This CDR3 comprises 16 residues. The CDR3 DNA follows: TGTGCCAGCAGCTTTACTTTAACAGCGGGAGGCGGGGAGCTGTTTTTT. The encoded protein is CASSFTLTAGGGELFF.

The chain links TRBV11-2 to TRBJ1-4, with D maybe TRBD1 (5 bases). V lost 5 bases, J lost 3 bases, and 13 bases lay in between. The CDR3 has 15 amino acids. CDR1 SGHAT and CDR2 FQNNGV come from the germline V gene. The CDR3 DNA reads as TGTGCCAGCAGCCCGAGCAGGGCCTCTAATGAAAAACTGTTTTTT. This translates into CASSPSRASNEKLFF.

The chain combines TRBV7-8 with TRBJ1-5, with TRBD1 matching over 9 bases. The CDR3 has 19 amino acids. V shed 1 base and J 1 base; nucleotides not matched to a gene: 11. Germline V gene lookup returns CDR1 SGHVS and CDR2 FQNEAQ. CDR3 in DNA: TGTGCCAGCAGCTTAGTCCCAACCACAGGGGGCGGAAGCAATCAGCCCCAGCATTTT. Encoded protein: CASSLVPTTGGGSNQPQHF.

The chain joins TRBV19 to TRBJ2-1; D remains ambiguous. The CDR3 consists of 17 residues. V dropped 3 bases and J dropped 0 bases, with 15 bases sitting between them. Germline-derived CDR1 and CDR2 are LNHDA and SQIVND (reference sequence). The CDR3 loop is CASSIQDILSSYNEQFF. The DNA of the CDR3 is TGTGCCAGTAGTATCCAGGATATCTTGAGCTCCTACAATGAGCAGTTCTTC.

The sample holds many counts of this clone. The rearrangement links TRBV5-4 to TRBJ2-7, with D tentatively TRBD2 (5 bases). Germline V gives CDR1 SGHNT, CDR2 YYREEE (reference sequence). This CDR3 region has 15 residues. V was pared by 2 bases and J by 9 bases, with 21 bases between. In DNA, the CDR3 is TGTGCCAGCAGCTTAGGTGGGAGATCTGAAGCATGGCAGTACTTC. Amino acid sequence: CASSLGGRSEAWQYF.

V usage is TRBV30 and J usage is TRBJ1-6; TRBD1 matches at 7 bases. The CDR3 covers 14 residues. From germline, CDR1 is GTSNPN and CDR2 SVGIG (reference sequence). V dropped 0 bases and J dropped 6; count of bases not matched to a gene: 2. CDR3 region: CAWSVDRVNSPLHF. Here the CDR3 DNA reads TGTGCCTGGAGTGTAGACAGGGTTAATTCACCCCTCCACTTT.

This chain connects TRBV24-1 to TRBJ2-5; 7 bases line up with TRBD2. The CDR3 contains 16 residues. Germline assignment: CDR1 KGHDR and CDR2 SFDVKD. J lost 3 bases, V lost 0 bases, and 6 bases had no gene match. The CDR3, as DNA: TGTGCCACCAGTGATTTGGGCGGGAGAGGAGAAGAGACCCAGTACTTC. Amino acids: CATSDLGGRGEETQYF.

The chain is built from TRBV6-2 or TRBV6-3 and TRBJ2-3; the match to TRBD2 covers 13 bases. Germline V lookup: CDR1 MNHEY, CDR2 SVGEGT. The CDR3 loop spans 17 amino acids. V was clipped by 1 base and J by 2 bases; unmatched bases: 3. The CDR3 sequence is CASSYLGTSGNTDTQYF. CDR3 nucleotide sequence: TGTGCCAGCAGTTACTTGGGGACTAGCGGGAACACAGATACGCAGTATTTT.

This sequence joins TRBV5-6 and TRBJ2-1; 9 bases are shared with TRBD1. The CDR3 covers 15 residues. The trim removed 4 bases at V and 9 bases at J, leaving 11 bases unmatched. CDR1 and CDR2 from the germline V gene are SGHDT and YYEEEE. The CDR3 DNA is TGTGCCAGCAGCCCCCGGGACAGGGTACAATTTGAGCAGTTCTTC. Its translation is CASSPRDRVQFEQFF.

The chain links TRBV9 to TRBJ1-1; possible D gene TRBD1, 5 bases. The ends were cut back, 4 bases at V and 7 bases at J, with 26 bases in the middle. The CDR3 totals 17 residues. Germline CDR1 reads SGDLS; CDR2 reads YYNGEE. The CDR3 DNA is TGTGCCAGCAGCCTCACACCGGGACTCCGAACAGTAGGTGAAGCTTTCTTT. Amino acid sequence: CASSLTPGLRTVGEAFF.

This chain links TRBV9 with TRBJ2-2, with D possibly matching TRBD2 (6 bases). V was pared by 4 bases and J by 12 bases, with 16 bases between. Per germline, CDR1 SGDLS and CDR2 YYNGEE. The CDR3 totals 13 residues. The CDR3 loop is CASSSRDSRKLFF. CDR3 nucleotide sequence: TGTGCCAGCAGCTCCCGGGACTCCCGGAAGCTGTTTTTT.

The chain joins TRBV10-3 to TRBJ2-3, with 9 bases fitting TRBD2. The trim removed 3 bases at V and 0 bases at J, leaving 4 bases unmatched. Germline V gene sequence: CDR1 ENHRY, CDR2 SYGVKD. The length of the CDR3 is 16 residues. CDR3 residues: CAISDLAGASTDTQYF. CDR3 DNA sequence: TGTGCCATCAGTGATTTAGCGGGGGCAAGCACAGATACGCAGTATTTT.

The chain has TRBV6-5 and TRBJ1-2, with 8 positions matching TRBD1. CDR1 and CDR2 (germline): MNHEY, SVGAGI. CDR3 length equals 14 residues. J gave up 3 bases and V 6 bases, and 6 bases lay outside the gene matches. CDR3 region: CASREDRVDYGYTF. DNA of the CDR3: TGTGCCAGCAGGGAGGACAGGGTCGACTATGGCTACACCTTC.

The CDR3 protein is CASSYGGPGASGNQPQHF. CDR3 nucleotides: TGTGCCAGCAGTTACGGAGGTCCAGGGGCGTCTGGCAATCAGCCCCAGCATTTT. This rearrangement joins TRBV6-2 or TRBV6-3 to TRBJ1-5; maybe TRBD1 (6 bases). Germline CDR1 MNHEY, CDR2 SVGEGT. The CDR3 is 18 amino acids. Between the trimmed V and J ends, which lost 2 bases and 2 bases, there was a span of 19 bases.

The rearrangement uses TRBV6-5 and TRBJ1-1; tentatively, D is TRBD1 (5 bases). Looked up from germline, CDR1 is MNHEY and CDR2 is SVGAGI. The ends were cut back, 2 bases at V and 0 bases at J, with 13 bases in the middle. The CDR3 is 16 residues long. CDR3: CASSYGAAPMNTEAFF. CDR3 sequence (DNA): TGTGCCAGCAGTTACGGGGCAGCTCCCATGAACACTGAAGCTTTCTTT.

This clone came up a few times. DNA for the CDR3: TGTGCCAGCAGGAGAGAGGCCCGCTTCACAGATACGCAGTATTTT. Translating it yields CASRREARFTDTQYF. J is TRBJ2-3 and V is TRBV7-2; no reliable D call. The CDR3 is made up of 15 amino acids. V lost 6 bases and J lost 2, with 15 bases in between. Germline V gives CDR1 SGHTA, CDR2 FQGNSA.

This clone was detected only a few times. This chain uses TRBV9 with TRBJ2-2; 10 bases align to TRBD2. This CDR3 contains 16 residues. Trimming at V came to 3 bases and at J to 7 bases, leaving 9 bases not matched to a gene. The germline V gene encodes CDR1 SGDLS and CDR2 YYNGEE. Written as DNA, the CDR3 is TGTGCCAGCAGCGGACGGCTAGCGGGAGTGGACGGGGAGCTGTTTTTT. Translation gives CASSGRLAGVDGELFF.

The genes are TRBV4-2 and TRBJ1-5; perhaps TRBD1 as D (5 bases). CDR1 LGHNA and CDR2 YNFKEQ come from the germline V gene. CDR3 size: 15 residues. V was pared by 0 bases and J by 4 bases, with 10 bases between. DNA of the CDR3: TGTGCCAGCAGCCAAGATCAGGGTGGAAATCAGCCCCAGCATTTT. This codes for CASSQDQGGNQPQHF.

The V call is TRBV5-1, the J call TRBJ2-5, with 9 bases lining up with TRBD1. In germline, CDR1 is SGHRS, CDR2 YFSETQ. Trimming removed 4 bases from V and 2 bases from J; junction bases left unmatched: 15. This CDR3 is built from 18 residues. CDR3 bases: TGCGCCAGCAGCGCCGAACAGGGGGCCCAAGTAGGGCAAGAGACCCAGTACTTC. Translating it yields CASSAEQGAQVGQETQYF.

The CDR3 reads CASSEVWGGGTDSYEQYF. CDR3 DNA sequence: TGTGCCAGCAGTGAAGTATGGGGAGGAGGGACAGACTCCTACGAGCAGTACTTC. The V gene is TRBV6-1, the J gene TRBJ2-7; D might be TRBD1 (7 bases). The CDR3 covers 18 residues. Germline V gene sequence: CDR1 MNHNS, CDR2 SASEGT. The V end lost 1 base, the J end lost 0 bases, and 19 bases lay between the germline ends.

This clone appeared a single time. The chain carries TRBV15 and TRBJ2-7, with D tentatively TRBD2 (6 bases). Trimming removed 3 bases from V and 5 bases from J, with 17 bases in between. Germline CDR1 and CDR2: LNHNV and YYDKDF (reference sequence). This CDR3 contains 15 residues. CDR3: CATSRYTPGVHEQYF. As DNA, the CDR3 is TGTGCCACCAGCAGGTACACACCGGGAGTTCACGAGCAGTACTTC.

The chain uses TRBV5-6 and TRBJ1-2, with 7 bases fitting TRBD1. The CDR3 loop spans 14 amino acids. V lost 5 bases, J lost 5 bases, and 9 bases stayed unmatched. The germline CDR1 and CDR2 sequences are SGHDT and YYEEEE. DNA for the CDR3: TGTGCCAGCAGGCCGGGACAGCCGTCTTATGGCTACACCTTC. Its translation: CASRPGQPSYGYTF.

V gene TRBV28 combines with J gene TRBJ2-7; tentative D call: TRBD1 (5 bases). Per germline, CDR1 MDHEN and CDR2 SYDVKM. The V end was cut by 2 bases, the J end by 6 bases, with 11 bases between. The CDR3 runs 13 residues. The CDR3 sequence: CASSLRARAEQYF. The DNA of the CDR3 is TGTGCCAGCAGTTTACGGGCCAGGGCCGAGCAGTACTTC.

This rearrangement joins TRBV18 to TRBJ1-1, with 7 bases matching TRBD1. CDR3 length: 15 amino acids. V lost 2 bases and J lost 0; bases outside the gene matches: 3. CDR1 and CDR2 from the germline V gene are KGHSH and LQKENI. The CDR3 DNA sequence: TGTGCCAGCTCACCAAGGACAGGTCTGAACACTGAAGCTTTCTTT. Its protein is CASSPRTGLNTEAFF. Using reference TRBV18 and TRBJ1-1 for the parts outside the CDR3, the full variable domain is NAGVMQNPRHLVRRRGQEARLRCSPMKGHSHVYWYRQLPEEGLKFMVYLQKENIIDESGMPKERFSAEFPKEGPSILRIQQVVRGDSAAYFCASSPRTGLNTEAFFGQGTRLTVV.

This chain links TRBV27 with TRBJ2-7, with a possible D match to TRBD2 (5 bases). Germline values: CDR1 MNHEY, CDR2 SMNVEV (reference sequence). V gave up 6 bases and J gave up 3 bases, with 12 bases separating them. The CDR3 extends over 13 amino acids. This chain's CDR3 is CASSLSSGYEQYF. As DNA, the CDR3 is TGTGCCAGCAGCCTTTCGAGCGGCTACGAGCAGTACTTC.

This rearrangement joins TRBV28 to TRBJ1-5; no definite D call. The ends were cut back, 0 bases at V and 5 bases at J, with 11 bases in the middle. CDR1 is MDHEN, CDR2 SYDVKM, per germline. The CDR3 covers 15 residues. The CDR3 DNA sequence: TGTGCCAGCAGTTTATGGCCTAATGTGGATCAGCCCCAGCATTTT. Translating gives CASSLWPNVDQPQHF.